This TCR beta chain was sequenced during a study of human T cells and chemical hapten exposure. As for the study in general: Skin of the upper inner arm, approximately 2 cm by approximately 2 cm, received 2% DPC for sensitization. A patient group, mainly female, showed alopecia areata, totalis or universalis.

Using its own MiXCR run on the RACE reads, TCRdb lists one record per CDR3 protein. The table has some 99,000 distinct CDR3 sequences, roughly 9% seen once. Noted time point: patch test 2, 6 weeks after DPC sensitization. Treatment in this sample: therapeutic diphenylcyclopropenone sensitization with weekly scalp DPC. The V gene's germline CDR1 is MNHNY and CDR2 SVGAGI (reference sequence). The CDR3 length is 13 residues. V was pared by 7 bases and J by 3 bases, with 12 bases between. V usage is TRBV6-6 and J usage is TRBJ1-1; D is unresolved. This material consisted of whole blood, taken in connection with sensitization to the hapten diphenylcyclopropenone (DPC). This receptor was taken from a woman in her forties with alopecia areata. Some clones in this sample may be carry-over from other donors' samples. The CDR3 DNA follows: TGTGCCAGCACCCCAAGATCCTACACTGAAGCTTTCTTT. It translates to CASTPRSYTEAFF.